A selection of T cell receptor beta chains follows, all from one sample in a study of shared clonotypes between healthy human individuals. This table comes from immunoSEQ multiplex PCR, and its TCRdb copy is limited to in-frame clones, with some not included. The table lists some 2,000,000 clones, 85% to 95% of them singletons. The specimen sequenced was naive CD4+ T cells sorted from blood. The receptors derive from a man younger than 35 in good health. CDR3s include the opening cysteine and the closing phenylalanine or tryptophan. D genes are given only for firm matches. The listing skips clone size in some rows; elsewhere it reads once, few, many or a size class.

J gene	V gene	clone size	D gene	CDR3 DNA	CDR3 protein
TRBJ2-2	TRBV5-1	.	TRBD2	TGCGCCAGCAGCCAACTTACTACTAGCGCCGGGGAGCTGTTTTTT	CASSQLTTSAGELFF
TRBJ2-5	TRBV14	.	.	TGTGCCAGCAGCCATGGACTTAGGAGAGAGACCCAGTACTTC	CASSHGLRRETQYF
TRBJ2-1	TRBV5-1	once	TRBD2	TGCGCCAGCAGCTTGGAGGGTAGCGGGAGCTACAATGAGCAGTTCTTC	CASSLEGSGSYNEQFF
TRBJ1-4	TRBV5-4	.	TRBD1	TGTGCCAGCAGCTTCAGACAGGGGTTCACTAATGAAAAACTGTTTTTT	CASSFRQGFTNEKLFF
TRBJ2-1	TRBV10-2	.	TRBD1	TGCGCCAGCAGTTTACAGGGGTACAATGAGCAGTTCTTC	CASSLQGYNEQFF
TRBJ1-3	TRBV30	.	.	TGTGCCTGGAACTCTCAGGTCACCATATATTTT	CAWNSQVTIYF
TRBJ2-5	TRBV6-6	.	.	TGTGCCAGCAGCGGACAGTACCAAGAGACCCAGTACTTC	CASSGQYQETQYF
TRBJ2-7	TRBV7-2	once	.	TGTGCCAGCAGCCGCATGACAGTAGGCAACGAGCAGTACTTC	CASSRMTVGNEQYF
TRBJ2-3	TRBV18	.	.	TGTGCCAGCTCTGTGAGGGAAGGTGGCACAGATACGCAGTATTTT	CASSVREGGTDTQYF
TRBJ1-4	TRBV5-1	.	.	TGCGCCAGCAGCTTGGATCCGGTAGGACAGAAGCAGGGAAAACTGTTTTTT	CASSLDPVGQKQGKLFF
TRBJ2-3	TRBV6-1	once	TRBD2	TGTGCCAGCAAGAAGCGGGGGGGCCCGGCTGATACGCAGTATTTT	CASKKRGGPADTQYF
TRBJ2-7	TRBV19	.	.	TGTGCCAGTAGTATAGAGAAGGGCCACGAGCAGTACTTC	CASSIEKGHEQYF
TRBJ1-1	TRBV18	.	.	TGTGCCAGCTCCCTCTGGGCCAACGAAGCTTTCTTT	CASSLWANEAFF
TRBJ2-5	TRBV10-3	.	.	TGTGCCATCAGTGAGTCGACTGGGACCCAGTACTTC	CAISESTGTQYF
TRBJ1-1	TRBV5-1	few	.	TGCGCCAGCAGCTTGGACCCGGGCACTGAAGCTTTCTTT	CASSLDPGTEAFF
TRBJ2-3	TRBV7-9	.	TRBD2	TGTGCCAGCAGCTCTGGACTAGCGGGTATGACAGATACGCAGTATTTT	CASSSGLAGMTDTQYF
TRBJ2-3	TRBV27	.	.	TGTGCCAGCAGTTCGAAGGTCCCCGTAGAACGAGATACGCAGTATTTT	CASSSKVPVERDTQYF
TRBJ1-2	TRBV27	.	.	TGTGCCAGCAGTCCCCAACTCATACCAGGGGCCGCCTATGGCTACACCTTC	CASSPQLIPGAAYGYTF
TRBJ2-5	TRBV9	.	.	TGTGCCAGCAGCGTCGGGCTAGTACCTCAAGAGACCCAGTACTTC	CASSVGLVPQETQYF
TRBJ1-5	TRBV10-1	.	.	TGCGCCAGCAGTGAGTCGATGGGGCAGCCCCAGCATTTT	CASSESMGQPQHF
TRBJ2-3	TRBV9	.	.	TGTGCCAGCAGCGTAGGCGAACTCACCACGCAGTATTTT	CASSVGELTTQYF
TRBJ2-7	TRBV5-1	.	.	TGCGCCAGCAGCTCACAGGGCCCTGGGTACGAGCAGTACTTC	CASSSQGPGYEQYF
TRBJ1-3	TRBV7-9	once	.	TGTGCCAGCAGCTTCTACGGGGGGCAAAGAAACACCATATATTTT	CASSFYGGQRNTIYF
TRBJ1-1	TRBV4-1	.	.	TGCGCCAGCAGCCAGGTCTCGGGGCAGAACACTGAAGCTTTCTTT	CASSQVSGQNTEAFF
TRBJ2-1	TRBV27	.	TRBD1	TGTGCCAGCAGTTTTTACAGGGGTTCGAATGAGCAGTTCTTC	CASSFYRGSNEQFF
TRBJ2-7	TRBV7-2	.	TRBD1	TGTGCCAGCAGCTCCACCGGGACAGGGTATTCCGAGCAGTACTTC	CASSSTGTGYSEQYF
TRBJ1-3	TRBV19	once	TRBD1	TGTGCCAGTAGTTTGCTTGGGACAGGGAACAGGAACACCATATATTTT	CASSLLGTGNRNTIYF
TRBJ2-5	TRBV5-6	.	.	TGTGCCAGCAGCCCACCCAGGACCGGGGTAGAGACCCAGTACTTC	CASSPPRTGVETQYF
TRBJ1-6	TRBV5-1	few	.	TGCGCCAGCAGCGTTAAGGGTTTGAATTCACCCCTCCACTTT	CASSVKGLNSPLHF
TRBJ1-2	TRBV2	.	TRBD1	TGTGCCAGCAAGGACAGGGCCTATGGCTACACCTTC	CASKDRAYGYTF
TRBJ2-7	TRBV6-5	.	.	TGTGCCAGCAGTTACTCGAGTCTAGGAGGCAACGAGCAGTACTTC	CASSYSSLGGNEQYF
TRBJ2-1	TRBV21-1	.	.	TGTGCCAGCAGCAAGGGGGCACAAAGTTACAATGAGCAGTTCTTC	CASSKGAQSYNEQFF
TRBJ2-4	TRBV4-3	.	.	TGCGCCAGCAGCCAACTTCCACAGGGTGGTCTAGCCAAAAACATTCAGTACTTC	CASSQLPQGGLAKNIQYF
TRBJ2-5	TRBV4-1	.	TRBD2	TGCGCCAGCAGCCCGCGAGGGAGGGGTAGCCAAGAGACCCAGTACTTC	CASSPRGRGSQETQYF
TRBJ2-3	TRBV6-7	.	.	TGTGCCAGCAGTTACTCTCGCCCCACTCAAACAGATACGCAGTATTTT	CASSYSRPTQTDTQYF
TRBJ2-5	TRBV5-1	.	.	TGCGCCAGCAGCTTCAATACAGGGATCGAAGAGACCCAGTACTTC	CASSFNTGIEETQYF
TRBJ1-5	TRBV7-3	.	TRBD1	TGTGCCAGCAGCTTCACAGGGGGCGAAAATCAGCCCCAGCATTTT	CASSFTGGENQPQHF
TRBJ1-4	TRBV10-2	.	.	TGCGCCAGCAGCCTCCTGCCCACTGCGAATGAAAAACTGTTTTTT	CASSLLPTANEKLFF
TRBJ2-3	TRBV5-6	.	.	TGTGCCAGCAGCGCGGGACGACCTAGCACAGATACGCAGTATTTT	CASSAGRPSTDTQYF
TRBJ2-3	TRBV10-3	.	TRBD2	TGTGCCATCAGCACTAGCGGGACTAGCACAGATACGCAGTATTTT	CAISTSGTSTDTQYF
TRBJ2-7	TRBV5-6	.	TRBD2	TGTGCCAGCAGCTGGTCCGGGACTAGGTACGAGCAGTACTTC	CASSWSGTRYEQYF
TRBJ1-4	TRBV25-1	.	.	TGTGCCAGCAGTGAATTGGGGACTGTGGGAGAAAAACTGTTTTTT	CASSELGTVGEKLFF
TRBJ1-6	TRBV5-6	many	TRBD1	TGTGCCAGCCGATCTTGGACAGGTTATTCACCCCTCCACTTT	CASRSWTGYSPLHF
TRBJ1-1	TRBV6-5	.	.	TGTGCCAGCAGTAGGGGCCATACGAACACTGAAGCTTTCTTT	CASSRGHTNTEAFF